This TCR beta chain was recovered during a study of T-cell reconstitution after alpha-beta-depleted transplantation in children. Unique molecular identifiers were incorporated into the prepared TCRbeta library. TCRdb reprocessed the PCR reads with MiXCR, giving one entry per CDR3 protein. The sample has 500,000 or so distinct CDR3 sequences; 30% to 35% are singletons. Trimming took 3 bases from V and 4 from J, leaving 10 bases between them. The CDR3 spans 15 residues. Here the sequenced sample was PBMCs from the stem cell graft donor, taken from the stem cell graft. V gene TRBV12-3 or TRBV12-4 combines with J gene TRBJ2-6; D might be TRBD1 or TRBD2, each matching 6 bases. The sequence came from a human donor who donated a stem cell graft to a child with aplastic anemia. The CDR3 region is CASSLGGWGANVLTF. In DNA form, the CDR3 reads TGTGCCAGCAGTTTGGGGGGCTGGGGGGCCAACGTCCTGACTTTC.